The 14 T cell receptor beta chains in this list originate from one sample, sequenced in a study of T-cell memory formation after mild COVID-19. MiXCR, run by TCRdb on the 5' RACE reads, gives a single entry per CDR3 protein. The sample consists of just under 350,000 distinct CDR3 sequences, 13% of them appearing once. The sequenced sample was PBMCs or a T cell subset sorted from them (not recorded which). Receptors were obtained from a man younger than 35 who had mild COVID-19 (a few samples of this study predate the infection). Cell type and time point are not known.

The J gene is TRBJ2-7, the V gene TRBV7-9; D not certain. The germline CDR1 and CDR2 sequences are SEHNR and FQNEAQ (reference sequence). V was trimmed by 2 bases and J by 0 bases, leaving 11 bases between them. The CDR3 contains 15 residues. The CDR3 nucleotides are TGTGCCAGCAGCTTACAAGGGTATAGCTCCTACGAGCAGTACTTC. Encoded protein: CASSLQGYSSYEQYF.

CDR3 sequence (DNA): TGTGCCAGCAGCTGGGGGACAGGGGACAATGAGCAGTTCTTC. Translating it yields CASSWGTGDNEQFF. The V and J genes are TRBV7-3 and TRBJ2-1, with 10 bases aligning to TRBD1. The CDR3 covers 14 residues. With 4 bases clipped from V and 5 bases from J, the junction kept 2 bases outside the gene matches. From germline, CDR1 is SGHTA and CDR2 FQGTGA.

The chain couples TRBV20-1 to TRBJ2-7; TRBD2 is a possible D gene (5 bases). Per germline, CDR1 DFQATT and CDR2 SNEGSKA (reference sequence). This CDR3 has 12 amino acids. V shed 3 bases and J shed 1 base, with 7 bases lying between them. The CDR3 protein is CSASTGSYEQYF. CDR3 nucleotide sequence: TGCAGTGCTAGCACGGGGTCCTACGAGCAGTACTTC.

This clonotype was recorded at least ten times. A read error may produce the germline difference seen at one junction end. The chain carries TRBV7-7 and TRBJ2-5; maybe TRBD1 (5 bases). This CDR3 contains 14 residues. The germline gives CDR1 SSHAT, CDR2 FNYEAQ (reference sequence). CDR3 in DNA: TGTGCTAGCAGCCCGCAGCAGGGACAAGAGACCCAGTACTTC. Translated: CASSPQQGQETQYF.

This clonotype appeared a few times. The rearrangement links TRBV10-3 to TRBJ2-5, with TRBD1 matching 8 bases. The length of the CDR3 is 18 residues. Losses at the gene ends were 0 bases for V and 2 bases for J; bases not matched to a gene: 11. CDR1 ENHRY and CDR2 SYGVKD come from the germline V gene. This CDR3 is CAISESEKRTGTQETQYF. The CDR3 DNA is TGTGCCATCAGTGAGTCAGAAAAAAGGACAGGGACACAAGAGACCCAGTACTTC.

This chain links TRBV7-2 with TRBJ2-3; TRBD1 matches 11 bases. Losses at the gene ends were 0 bases for V and 4 bases for J; bases not matched to a gene: 3. This CDR3 is 16 amino acids long. From germline, CDR1 is SGHTA and CDR2 FQGNSA. The CDR3 nucleotides read TGTGCCAGCAGCTTAGCGGGGGGACAGGGGGCAGATACGCAGTATTTT. It codes for CASSLAGGQGADTQYF.

V gene TRBV14 combines with J gene TRBJ2-3; TRBD1 or TRBD2 may be the D gene (6 bases each). The CDR3 has 17 amino acids. The V gene lost 1 base and the J gene lost 5 bases, with 19 bases spanning the gap. CDR1 is SGHDN and CDR2 is FVKESK in the germline V gene. In DNA form, the CDR3 reads TGTGCCAGCAGCCAAGGTCCCGGGGGCGTCGGTGGAGATACGCAGTATTTT. It translates to CASSQGPGGVGGDTQYF. Using reference TRBV14 and TRBJ2-3 for the parts outside the CDR3, the full variable domain is EAGVTQFPSHSVIEKGQTVTLRCDPISGHDNLYWYRRVMGKEIKFLLHFVKESKQDESGMPNNRFLAERTGGTYSTLKVQPAELEDSGVYFCASSQGPGGVGGDTQYFGPGTRLTVL.

CDR3 region: CASSPTVAQETQYF. DNA for the CDR3: TGTGCCAGCAGCCCGACAGTTGCTCAAGAGACCCAGTACTTC. This chain connects TRBV5-6 to TRBJ2-5; tentative D call: TRBD1 (5 bases). Trimming took 4 bases from V and 2 from J, leaving 12 bases between them. The CDR3 spans 14 residues. Germline lookup yields CDR1 SGHDT and CDR2 YYEEEE.

This clonotype came up many times. The chain links TRBV25-1 to TRBJ2-5; 12 nucleotides match TRBD1. The CDR3 contains 15 residues. Germline CDR1 MGHDK, CDR2 SYGVNS. V gave up 5 bases and J gave up 7 bases; unmatched junction bases: 8. The CDR3, as DNA: TGTGCCAGCAGTTCACCGGGACAGGGGGCTGGGACCCAGTACTTC. Its translation is CASSSPGQGAGTQYF.

With regard to this clonotype: A single base separates this from a much larger clone, so it may be a read error. The chain links TRBV7-9 to TRBJ2-3; no firm D call. This CDR3 region has 14 residues. From germline, CDR1 is SEHNR and CDR2 FQNEAQ (reference sequence). CDR3 in DNA: TGTGCCATCAGCTTGTTGGGTAGCACAGATACGCAGTATTTT. This encodes CAISLLGSTDTQYF.

The CDR3 region is CASSLVRQTISNSPLHF. In nucleotides, the CDR3 is TGTGCCAGCAGTTTAGTAAGACAGACGATATCGAATTCACCCCTCCACTTT. V is TRBV12-3 or TRBV12-4 and J is TRBJ1-6; a weak D match, TRBD1 (5 bases). This CDR3 has 17 residues. Trimming cost V 1 base and J 7 bases, with 17 bases left between them.

The chain couples TRBV7-9 to TRBJ2-1; a weak D match, TRBD2 (6 bases). Trimming took off 3 bases at V and 6 bases at J, with 18 bases between the two ends. Germline CDR1 is SEHNR and CDR2 is FQNEAQ (reference sequence). This CDR3 has 16 residues. Here the CDR3 reads CASSFLAGTVGNEQFF. The CDR3 nucleotides read TGTGCCAGCAGCTTCCTGGCAGGGACTGTGGGCAATGAGCAGTTCTTC.

The CDR3 sequence: CASSFWGSGYTF. For the CDR3, the DNA is TGTGCCAGCAGTTTTTGGGGGTCTGGCTACACCTTC. The chain employs TRBV12-3 or TRBV12-4 and TRBJ1-2, with D maybe TRBD1 (5 bases). CDR3 length: 12 residues. The V gene lost 3 bases and the J gene lost 7 bases, with 9 bases spanning the gap.

This clonotype appeared many times. The genes are TRBV2 and TRBJ2-5, with D possibly matching TRBD1 (6 bases). From germline, CDR1 is SNHLY and CDR2 FYNNEI. The CDR3 sequence is 15 residues long. The V gene lost 2 bases and the J gene lost 2 bases, with 12 bases spanning the gap. CDR3 bases: TGTGCCAGCAGTGAAACAGGGCCCAGACAAGAGACCCAGTACTTC. Encoded protein: CASSETGPRQETQYF.